The 27 T cell receptor beta chains given below trace back to one sample, sequenced in a study of patients and donors after allogeneic stem cell transplantation. TCRdb re-analysed the RT-PCR reads in MiXCR, keeping a single row per CDR3 protein. The sample carries roughly 960,000 distinct CDR3 sequences, approximately 19% recorded once. The specimen was blood, either unsorted or a sorted T cell fraction (not recorded which). The receptors here all came from a human donor who was either an allogeneic HSCT recipient or a stem cell or donor lymphocyte infusion donor (not recorded which). It is not recorded whose cells these are; they may come from a transplant donor.

The genes are TRBV4-3 and TRBJ1-5; D may be TRBD1 (5 bases). The CDR3 spans 18 residues. Deletions cut 0 bases from V and 1 base from J, with 16 bases between. The V gene's germline CDR1 is LGHNA and CDR2 YSLEER. The CDR3 DNA is TGCGCCAGCAGCCAAGATTGGGGCGGCGGTCGGAGCAATCAGCCCCAGCATTTT. Its translation is CASSQDWGGGRSNQPQHF.

The V call is TRBV6-1, the J call TRBJ1-2; tentative D call: TRBD1 (6 bases). This CDR3 is 15 amino acids long. Germline CDR1 is MNHNS and CDR2 is SASEGT. Between the trimmed V and J ends, which lost 3 bases and 4 bases, there was a span of 15 bases. The CDR3 DNA reads TGTGCCAGCAGTGACCGTTGGACAGTGCTCTATGGCTACACCTTC. This gives the protein CASSDRWTVLYGYTF.

This clonotype has ten or more counts. The rearrangement uses TRBV20-1 and TRBJ2-3; D is perhaps TRBD1 (6 bases). V lost 6 bases to trimming and J lost 1 base, with 11 bases between them. Germline V gives CDR1 DFQATT, CDR2 SNEGSKA (reference sequence). The CDR3 extends over 13 amino acids. The CDR3, as DNA: TGCAGTGCATTAGGGGGAGGCACAGATACGCAGTATTTT. Its protein product is CSALGGGTDTQYF.

This clonotype has ten or more counts. The chain has TRBV15 and TRBJ2-1; unclear D gene. Trimming removed 0 bases from V and 9 bases from J, with 6 bases in between. This CDR3 is built from 12 residues. Per germline, CDR1 LNHNV and CDR2 YYDKDF (reference sequence). In nucleotides, the CDR3 is TGTGCCACCAGCAGAGAGAGCCCTGAGCAGTTCTTC. As protein: CATSRESPEQFF.

The chain links TRBV18 to TRBJ2-5; 8 nucleotides align to TRBD1. J was trimmed by 4 bases and V by 3 bases; bases with no gene match: 7. Germline loops: CDR1 KGHSH, CDR2 LQKENI. The CDR3 contains 15 residues. CDR3 DNA: TGTGCCAGCTCACCCCGGACAGGGAGTCCAGAGACCCAGTACTTC. This encodes CASSPRTGSPETQYF.

The V call is TRBV7-2, the J call TRBJ2-5, with D possibly being TRBD1 (6 bases). From germline, CDR1 is SGHTA and CDR2 FQGNSA. This CDR3 has 15 amino acids. Trimming took off 4 bases at V and 4 bases at J, with 16 bases between the two ends. CDR3 nucleotide sequence: TGTGCCAGCAGCTATGGCACAGGGATTCGAGAGACCCAGTACTTC. Translated, it gives CASSYGTGIRETQYF.

Only a few counts were recorded for this clonotype. This rearrangement joins TRBV24-1 to TRBJ2-1, with TRBD1 matching 7 bases. Germline CDR1 reads KGHDR; CDR2 reads SFDVKD. After removal of 5 bases from V and 2 bases from J, the junction contained 11 bases not matched to a gene. The CDR3 is 17 amino acids. In DNA, the CDR3 is TGTGCCACCAGTGTGGGACAGCGATTGGGGACCTACAATGAGCAGTTCTTC. This gives the protein CATSVGQRLGTYNEQFF.

In this sample, this clonotype turned up a few times. The V and J genes are TRBV7-9 and TRBJ1-2; D uncertain. Looked up from germline, CDR1 is SEHNR and CDR2 is FQNEAQ (reference sequence). Trimming removed 1 base at V and 3 bases at J, with 3 bases between. This CDR3 has 12 residues. Here the CDR3 reads CASSLVYYGYTF. The CDR3, as DNA: TGTGCCAGCAGCTTAGTTTACTATGGCTACACCTTC.

This clonotype was observed a few times. The chain has TRBV10-3 and TRBJ2-7; the D gene is possibly TRBD1 (7 bases). The CDR3 sequence is 14 residues long. With 2 bases removed from V and 5 bases from J, the gap between germline ends came to 13 bases. From germline, CDR1 is ENHRY and CDR2 SYGVKD. The CDR3 spells CAISERRGRNEQYF. In DNA, the CDR3 is TGTGCCATCAGTGAGCGGAGGGGGCGCAACGAGCAGTACTTC.

This clonotype was detected a few times. The rearrangement joins TRBV27 to TRBJ1-1, with D unclear. The germline V and J ends were trimmed by 6 bases and 2 bases, with 13 bases remaining between them. Germline V gene data show CDR1 as MNHEY and CDR2 as SMNVEV (reference sequence). The CDR3 sequence is 14 residues long. The CDR3 bases are TGTGCCAGCAGCCCCCTGCGACATAACACTGAAGCTTTCTTT. It specifies CASSPLRHNTEAFF.

The chain has TRBV6-2 or TRBV6-3 and TRBJ2-7; possibly TRBD1 for D (6 bases). The CDR3 loop spans 14 amino acids. The V and J ends lost 9 bases and 2 bases respectively, with 17 bases between them. From germline, CDR1 is MNHEY and CDR2 SVGEGT. CDR3 in DNA: TGTGCCAGTCATTCCGGGACACTGACCTACGAGCAGTACTTC. This gives the protein CASHSGTLTYEQYF.

This sequence joins TRBV5-6 and TRBJ1-5, with TRBD1 matching 7 bases. V was pared by 1 base and J by 2 bases, with 6 bases of the junction left unmatched. The CDR3 has 16 residues. CDR1 is SGHDT, CDR2 YYEEEE, per germline. The CDR3 DNA reads as TGTGCCAGCAGCTTGTTGGCTGACAGGGGCAATCAGCCCCAGCATTTT. Translating it yields CASSLLADRGNQPQHF.

Only a few counts were recorded for this clonotype. The chain carries TRBV14 and TRBJ2-1, with 16 positions matching TRBD2. The CDR3 has 18 amino acids. V dropped 4 bases and J dropped 2; count of bases not matched to a gene: 5. CDR1 is SGHDN, CDR2 FVKESK, per germline. The CDR3 DNA reads as TGTGCCAGCAGCCCGGGACTAGCGGGGGGGCCTACCTACAATGAGCAGTTCTTC. Protein: CASSPGLAGGPTYNEQFF.

Comments on this clonotype: Being one base from a much bigger clone, this may be a read error. The genes are TRBV2 and TRBJ2-3, with D tentatively TRBD1 (6 bases). With 6 bases removed from V and 0 bases from J, the gap between germline ends came to 16 bases. Germline lookup yields CDR1 SNHLY and CDR2 FYNNEI. The CDR3 has 16 amino acids. The CDR3 DNA sequence: TGTGCCAGCAGCCTACAGGGCCTCGGGAGCACAGATACGCAGTATTTT. Translating gives CASSLQGLGSTDTQYF.

The rearrangement uses TRBV12-3 or TRBV12-4 and TRBJ1-5; D not resolved. Trimming pared 5 bases from V and 6 bases from J, leaving 11 bases between. The CDR3 runs to 13 residues. The chain's CDR3 is CASSTSDGQPQHF. CDR3 nucleotides: TGTGCCAGCAGTACCTCGGACGGTCAGCCCCAGCATTTT.

This clonotype has only a few counts. The chain uses TRBV20-1 and TRBJ1-4; D gene unclear. CDR3 length: 13 residues. Trimming took off 0 bases at V and 6 bases at J, with 8 bases between the two ends. Germline CDR1 and CDR2: DFQATT and SNEGSKA (reference sequence). The chain's CDR3 is CSARDPRDEKLFF. The CDR3 DNA is TGCAGTGCTAGAGATCCCCGGGATGAAAAACTGTTTTTT.

This clonotype has a count of ten or more. This sequence joins TRBV20-1 and TRBJ1-5; 8 bases fit TRBD1. The CDR3 runs 13 residues. Germline CDR1 reads DFQATT; CDR2 reads SNEGSKA (reference sequence). V lost 6 bases, J lost 3 bases, and 4 bases stayed unmatched. CDR3 amino acids: CSAPGQVNQPQHF. Here the CDR3 DNA reads TGCAGTGCCCCGGGACAGGTCAATCAGCCCCAGCATTTT.

This clonotype appeared many times. The chain joins TRBV20-1 to TRBJ1-5; D gene uncertain. The ends were cut back, 1 base at V and 0 bases at J, with 7 bases in the middle. Per the germline V gene, CDR1 is DFQATT and CDR2 is SNEGSKA (reference sequence). The CDR3 totals 14 residues. This chain's CDR3 is CSARGGDSNQPQHF. In DNA, the CDR3 is TGCAGTGCTAGAGGGGGTGATAGCAATCAGCCCCAGCATTTT.

This sequence joins TRBV12-3 or TRBV12-4 and TRBJ1-5; the D is unclear. The CDR3 spans 12 residues. V lost 3 bases, J lost 5 bases, and 5 bases lay in between. CDR3 residues: CASSFVDQPQHF. The DNA of the CDR3 is TGTGCCAGCAGTTTTGTCGATCAGCCCCAGCATTTT.

The chain's CDR3 is CASSIGDGRPTFNEQFF. DNA for the CDR3: TGTGCCAGCAGCATCGGGGATGGCAGGCCGACCTTTAATGAGCAGTTCTTC. This chain links TRBV12-3 or TRBV12-4 with TRBJ2-1, with TRBD2 as a possible D gene (5 bases). This CDR3 region has 17 residues. V was trimmed by 6 bases and J by 7 bases, leaving 25 bases between them.

This sequence joins TRBV30 and TRBJ2-3, with a weak D call TRBD1 (5 bases). V was pared by 6 bases and J by 4 bases, with 17 bases between. Germline loops: CDR1 GTSNPN, CDR2 SVGIG (reference sequence). The CDR3 runs 14 residues. CDR3: CACNMPGHADTQYF. DNA for the CDR3: TGTGCCTGCAATATGCCAGGACACGCAGATACGCAGTATTTT.

The chain is built from TRBV6-5 and TRBJ2-3; 8 bases fit TRBD1. Germline lookup yields CDR1 MNHEY and CDR2 SVGAGI. The CDR3 has 15 residues. Trimming removed 2 bases from V and 0 bases from J; junction bases left unmatched: 1. The CDR3 loop reads CASSYDRGSTDTQYF. CDR3 sequence (DNA): TGTGCCAGCAGTTACGACAGGGGTAGCACAGATACGCAGTATTTT.

This chain uses TRBV20-1 with TRBJ1-2; possible D gene TRBD1, 5 bases. V lost 0 bases and J 4 bases, leaving 12 bases between the germline ends. The CDR3 runs 14 residues. Germline lookup yields CDR1 DFQATT and CDR2 SNEGSKA (reference sequence). This chain's CDR3 is CSARERGVGYGYTF. The CDR3 coding sequence is TGCAGTGCTAGAGAACGAGGGGTGGGCTATGGCTACACCTTC.

This clonotype was observed a handful of times. The V gene is TRBV12-3 or TRBV12-4, the J gene TRBJ1-2; D perhaps matches TRBD1 (5 bases). Trimming removed 8 bases from V and 7 bases from J, with 11 bases in between. The CDR3 covers 11 residues. CDR3 sequence reads: CASLGGGGYTF. In DNA form, the CDR3 reads TGTGCCAGCCTTGGGGGGGGTGGCTACACCTTC.

This clonotype came up a few times. This rearrangement joins TRBV12-3 or TRBV12-4 to TRBJ2-6, with no clear D. This CDR3 is 14 amino acids long. V shed 8 bases and J shed 0 bases, with 8 bases lying between them. The CDR3, as DNA: TGTGCCAGCGTGGACCTCTCTGGGGCCAACGTCCTGACTTTC. Amino acid sequence: CASVDLSGANVLTF.

The V call is TRBV20-1, the J call TRBJ2-6; unclear D gene. CDR3 size: 14 residues. The germline V gene has CDR1 DFQATT and CDR2 SNEGSKA (reference sequence). The V end was cut by 1 base, the J end by 2 bases, with 6 bases between. For the CDR3, the DNA is TGCAGTGCTAGAGTCCGGCCTGGGGCCAACGTCCTGACTTTC. Encoded protein: CSARVRPGANVLTF.

This clonotype has only a few counts. V and J are TRBV6-2 or TRBV6-3 and TRBJ1-5; TRBD1 is a possible D gene (6 bases). This CDR3 is built from 16 residues. Germline V gene data show CDR1 as MNHEY and CDR2 as SVGEGT. V shed 5 bases and J shed 6 bases, with 20 bases lying between them. The CDR3 coding sequence is TGTGCCAGCAGTCGAACAGGGAAAGGACGGGGTCAGCCCCAGCATTTT. Translation: CASSRTGKGRGQPQHF.